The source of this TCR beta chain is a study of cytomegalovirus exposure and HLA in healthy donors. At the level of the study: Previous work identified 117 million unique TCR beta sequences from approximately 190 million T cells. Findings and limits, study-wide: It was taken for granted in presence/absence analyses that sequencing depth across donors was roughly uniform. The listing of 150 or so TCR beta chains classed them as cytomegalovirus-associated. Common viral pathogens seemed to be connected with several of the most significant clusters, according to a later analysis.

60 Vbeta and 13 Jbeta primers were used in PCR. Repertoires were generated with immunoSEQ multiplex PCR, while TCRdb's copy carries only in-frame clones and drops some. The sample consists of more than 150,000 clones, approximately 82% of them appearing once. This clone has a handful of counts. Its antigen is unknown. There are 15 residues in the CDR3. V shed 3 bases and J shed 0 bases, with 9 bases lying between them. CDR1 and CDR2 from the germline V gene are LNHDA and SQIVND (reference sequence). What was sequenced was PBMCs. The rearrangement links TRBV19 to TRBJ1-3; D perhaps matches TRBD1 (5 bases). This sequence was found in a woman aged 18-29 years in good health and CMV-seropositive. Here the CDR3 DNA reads TGTGCCAGTAGTATCCAGGGTTTCTCTGGAAACACCATATATTTT. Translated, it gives CASSIQGFSGNTIYF.